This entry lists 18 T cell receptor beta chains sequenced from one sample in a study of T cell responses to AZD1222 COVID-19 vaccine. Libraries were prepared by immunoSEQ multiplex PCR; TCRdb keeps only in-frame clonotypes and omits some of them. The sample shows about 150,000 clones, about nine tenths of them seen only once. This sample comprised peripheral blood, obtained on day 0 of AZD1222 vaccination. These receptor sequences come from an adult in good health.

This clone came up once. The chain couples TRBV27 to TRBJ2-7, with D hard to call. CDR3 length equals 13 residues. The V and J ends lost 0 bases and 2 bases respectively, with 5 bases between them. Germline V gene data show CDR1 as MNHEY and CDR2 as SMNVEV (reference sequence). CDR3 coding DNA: TGTGCCAGCAGTTTATCCACCGCCTACGAGCAGTACTTC. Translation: CASSLSTAYEQYF.

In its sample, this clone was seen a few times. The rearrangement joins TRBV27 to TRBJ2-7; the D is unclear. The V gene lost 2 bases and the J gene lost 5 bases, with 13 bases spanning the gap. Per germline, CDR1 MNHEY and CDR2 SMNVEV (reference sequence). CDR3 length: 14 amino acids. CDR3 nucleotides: TGTGCCAGCAGTTTAAGGGCCAGTCCCAACGAGCAGTACTTC. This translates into CASSLRASPNEQYF.

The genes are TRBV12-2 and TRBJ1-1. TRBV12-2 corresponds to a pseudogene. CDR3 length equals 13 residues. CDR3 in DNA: TGTGCAAGTCGTTTCCTCGGTGGCACTGAAGCTTTCTTT. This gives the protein CASRFLGGTEAFF.

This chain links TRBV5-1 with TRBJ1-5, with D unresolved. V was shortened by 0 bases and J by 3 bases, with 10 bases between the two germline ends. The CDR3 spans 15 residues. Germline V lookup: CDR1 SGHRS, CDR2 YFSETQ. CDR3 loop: CASSLDGVNNQPQHF. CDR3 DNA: TGCGCCAGCAGCTTGGACGGGGTGAACAATCAGCCCCAGCATTTT.

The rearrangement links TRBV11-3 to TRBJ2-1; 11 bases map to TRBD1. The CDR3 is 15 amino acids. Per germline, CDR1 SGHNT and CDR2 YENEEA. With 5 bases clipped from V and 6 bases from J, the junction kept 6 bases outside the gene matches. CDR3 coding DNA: TGTGCCAGCAGCGGTGGACAGGGGGCTTTCAATGAGCAGTTCTTC. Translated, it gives CASSGGQGAFNEQFF.

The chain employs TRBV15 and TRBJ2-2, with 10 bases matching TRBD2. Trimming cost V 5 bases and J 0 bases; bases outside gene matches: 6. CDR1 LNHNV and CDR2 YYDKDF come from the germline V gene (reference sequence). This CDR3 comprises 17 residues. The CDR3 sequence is CATSPGTSDTNTGELFF. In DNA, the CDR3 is TGTGCCACCAGCCCCGGGACTAGCGATACGAACACCGGGGAGCTGTTTTTT.

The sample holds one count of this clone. In nucleotides, the CDR3 is TGCAGTGCTAGACACACCTACGAGCAGTACTTC. Translating gives CSARHTYEQYF. This chain joins TRBV20-1 and TRBJ2-7; D uncertain. The CDR3 consists of 11 residues. Germline V gene data show CDR1 as DFQATT and CDR2 as SNEGSKA (reference sequence). Trimming removed 2 bases from V and 2 bases from J, with 4 bases in between.

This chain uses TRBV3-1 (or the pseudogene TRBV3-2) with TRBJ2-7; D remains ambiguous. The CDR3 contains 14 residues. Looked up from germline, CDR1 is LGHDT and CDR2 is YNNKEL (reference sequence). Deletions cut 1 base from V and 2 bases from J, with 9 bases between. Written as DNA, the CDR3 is TGTGCCAGCAGCCAAGGGACGGGTACCTACGAGCAGTACTTC. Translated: CASSQGTGTYEQYF.

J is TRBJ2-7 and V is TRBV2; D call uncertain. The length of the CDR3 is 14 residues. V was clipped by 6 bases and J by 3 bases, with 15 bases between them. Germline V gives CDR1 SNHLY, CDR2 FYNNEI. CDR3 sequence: CASSGSKDRYEQYF. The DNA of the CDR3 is TGTGCCAGCAGCGGCAGCAAGGACCGCTACGAGCAGTACTTC.

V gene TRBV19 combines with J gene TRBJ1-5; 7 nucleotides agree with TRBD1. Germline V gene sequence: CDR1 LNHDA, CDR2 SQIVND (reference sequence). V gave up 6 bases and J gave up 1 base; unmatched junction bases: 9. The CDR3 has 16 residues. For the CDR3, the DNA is TGTGCCAGTAGAACCTCCGGGACAGAAAGCAATCAGCCCCAGCATTTT. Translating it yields CASRTSGTESNQPQHF.

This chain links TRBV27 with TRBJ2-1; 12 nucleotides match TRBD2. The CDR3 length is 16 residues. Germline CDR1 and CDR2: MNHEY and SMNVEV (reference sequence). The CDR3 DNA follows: TGTCCCCATACAGGGCTACTAGCGGGAGGACCCAATGAGCAGTTCTTC. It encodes CPHTGLLAGGPNEQFF.

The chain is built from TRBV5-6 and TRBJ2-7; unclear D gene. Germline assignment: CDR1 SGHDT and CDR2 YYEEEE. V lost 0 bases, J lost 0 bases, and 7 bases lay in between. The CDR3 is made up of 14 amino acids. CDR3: CASSLGPSSYEQYF. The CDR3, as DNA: TGTGCCAGCAGCTTGGGTCCTTCCTCCTACGAGCAGTACTTC. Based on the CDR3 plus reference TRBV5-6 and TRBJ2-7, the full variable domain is DAGVTQSPTHLIKTRGQQVTLRCSPKSGHDTVSWYQQALGQGPQFIFQYYEEEERQRGNFPDRFSGHQFPNYSSELNVNALLLGDSALYLCASSLGPSSYEQYFGPGTRLTVT.

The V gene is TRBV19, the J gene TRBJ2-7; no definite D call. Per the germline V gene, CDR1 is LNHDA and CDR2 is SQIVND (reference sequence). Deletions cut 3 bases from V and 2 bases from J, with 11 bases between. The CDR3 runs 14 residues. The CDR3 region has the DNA TGTGCCAGTAGTATCGGTGGTACCCCCTACGAGCAGTACTTC. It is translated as CASSIGGTPYEQYF.

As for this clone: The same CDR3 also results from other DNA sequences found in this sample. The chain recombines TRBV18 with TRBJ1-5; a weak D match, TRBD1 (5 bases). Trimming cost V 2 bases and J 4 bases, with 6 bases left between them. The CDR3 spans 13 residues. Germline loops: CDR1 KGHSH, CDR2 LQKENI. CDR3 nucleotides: TGTGCCAGCTCACCAGGGGGGAATCAGCCCCAGCATTTT. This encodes CASSPGGNQPQHF.

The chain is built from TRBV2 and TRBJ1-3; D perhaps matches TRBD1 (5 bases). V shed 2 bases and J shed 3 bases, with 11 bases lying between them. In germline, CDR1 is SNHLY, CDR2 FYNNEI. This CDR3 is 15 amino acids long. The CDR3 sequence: CASSEMRDGGNTIYF. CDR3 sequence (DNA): TGTGCCAGCAGTGAAATGAGGGACGGTGGAAACACCATATATTTT.

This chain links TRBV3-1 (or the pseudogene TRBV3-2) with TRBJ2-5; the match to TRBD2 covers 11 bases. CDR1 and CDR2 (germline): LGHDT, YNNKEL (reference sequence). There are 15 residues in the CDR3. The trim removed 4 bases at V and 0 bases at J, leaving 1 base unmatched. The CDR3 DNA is TGTGCCAGCAGCCGACTAGCGGGATACCAAGAGACCCAGTACTTC. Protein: CASSRLAGYQETQYF.

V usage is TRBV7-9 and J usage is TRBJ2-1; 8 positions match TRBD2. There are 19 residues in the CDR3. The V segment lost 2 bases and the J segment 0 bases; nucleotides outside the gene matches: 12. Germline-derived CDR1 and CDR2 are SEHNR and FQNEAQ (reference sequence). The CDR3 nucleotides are TGTGCCAGCAGCTTACCAGCGGGAGTCCCCTCGAGCTCCTACAATGAGCAGTTCTTC. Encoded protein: CASSLPAGVPSSSYNEQFF.

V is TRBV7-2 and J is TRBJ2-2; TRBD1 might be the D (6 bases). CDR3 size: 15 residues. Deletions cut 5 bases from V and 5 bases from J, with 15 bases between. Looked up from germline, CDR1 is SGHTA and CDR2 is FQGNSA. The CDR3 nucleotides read TGTGCCAGCAGCAGCCAAGGGGGAGCAACCGGGGAGCTGTTTTTT. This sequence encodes CASSSQGGATGELFF.